The table lists the clone carrying this TCR beta chain with a count of one. This specimen belongs to a study of T cell changes during pregnancy in multiple sclerosis. Using immunoSEQ multiplex PCR, the repertoire was profiled, and TCRdb retains in-frame clones only, with some absent. The data contain around 71,000 clones, approximately 94% of them seen just once; the ten biggest clones take up more than 0.9%. Material: peripheral blood, obtained in the third trimester of pregnancy. This receptor was taken from a female donor with multiple sclerosis, enrolled in a pregnancy study.

CDR3 in DNA: TGTGCCAGCCACCTAGCGGGAGTGGGAACCGGGGAGCTGTTTTTT. Amino acid sequence: CASHLAGVGTGELFF. This chain joins TRBV18 and TRBJ2-2, with TRBD2 identical over 10 bases. The CDR3 loop spans 15 amino acids. In germline, CDR1 is KGHSH, CDR2 LQKENI. With V trimmed by 8 bases and J by 5 bases, 8 bases remained unmatched.